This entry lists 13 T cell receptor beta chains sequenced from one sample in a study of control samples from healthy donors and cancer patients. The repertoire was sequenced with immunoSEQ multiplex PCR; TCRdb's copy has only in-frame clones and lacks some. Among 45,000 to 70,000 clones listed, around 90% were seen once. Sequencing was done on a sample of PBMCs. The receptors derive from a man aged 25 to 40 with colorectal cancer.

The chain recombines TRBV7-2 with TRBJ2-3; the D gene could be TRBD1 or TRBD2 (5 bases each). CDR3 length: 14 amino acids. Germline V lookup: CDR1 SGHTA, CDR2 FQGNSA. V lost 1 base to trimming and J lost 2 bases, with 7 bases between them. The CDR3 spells CASSLGGVTDTQYF. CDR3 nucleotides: TGTGCCAGCAGCTTAGGAGGGGTCACAGATACGCAGTATTTT.

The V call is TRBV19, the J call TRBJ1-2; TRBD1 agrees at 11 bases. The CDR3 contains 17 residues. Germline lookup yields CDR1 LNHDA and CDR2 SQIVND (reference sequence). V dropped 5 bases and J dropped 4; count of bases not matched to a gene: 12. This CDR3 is CASSPWTGGISFYGYTF. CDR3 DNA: TGTGCCAGTAGTCCATGGACAGGGGGCATATCTTTCTATGGCTACACCTTC.

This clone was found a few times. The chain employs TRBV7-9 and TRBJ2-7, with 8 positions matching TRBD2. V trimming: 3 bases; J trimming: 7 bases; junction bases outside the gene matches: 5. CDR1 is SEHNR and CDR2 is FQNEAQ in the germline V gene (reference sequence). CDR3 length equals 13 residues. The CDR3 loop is CASSFGGGREQYF. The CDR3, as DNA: TGTGCCAGCAGCTTTGGCGGGGGGAGGGAGCAGTACTTC. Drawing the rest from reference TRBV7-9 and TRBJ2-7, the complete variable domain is DTGVSQNPRHKITKRGQNVTFRCDPISEHNRLYWYRQTLGQGPEFLTYFQNEAQLEKSRLLSDRFSAERPKGSFSTLEIQRTEQGDSAMYLCASSFGGGREQYFGPGTRLTVT.

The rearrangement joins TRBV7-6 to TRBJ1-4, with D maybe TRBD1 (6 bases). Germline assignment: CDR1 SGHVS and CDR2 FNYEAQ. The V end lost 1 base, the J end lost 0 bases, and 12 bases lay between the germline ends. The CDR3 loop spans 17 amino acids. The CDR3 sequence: CASSLVSGASTNEKLFF. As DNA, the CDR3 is TGTGCCAGCAGCTTAGTTTCAGGGGCATCAACTAATGAAAAACTGTTTTTT.

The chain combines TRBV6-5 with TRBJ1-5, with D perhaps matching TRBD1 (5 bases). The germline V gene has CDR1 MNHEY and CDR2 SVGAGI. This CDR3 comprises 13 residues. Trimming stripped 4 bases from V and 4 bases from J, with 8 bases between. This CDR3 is CASSWGRNQPQHF. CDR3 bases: TGTGCCAGCAGTTGGGGCAGGAATCAGCCCCAGCATTTT.

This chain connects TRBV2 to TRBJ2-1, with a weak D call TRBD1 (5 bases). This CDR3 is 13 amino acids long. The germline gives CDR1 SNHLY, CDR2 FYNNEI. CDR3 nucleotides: TGTGCTTCCCTGGGGCCGCAGGACAATGAGCAGTTCTTC. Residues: CASLGPQDNEQFF.

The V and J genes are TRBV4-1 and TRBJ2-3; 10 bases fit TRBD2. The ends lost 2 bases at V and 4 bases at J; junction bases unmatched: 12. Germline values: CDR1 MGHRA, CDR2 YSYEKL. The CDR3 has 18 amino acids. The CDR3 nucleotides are TGCGCCAGCAGCCAACAGCAGGGGGGAGCGGGGGGGCCAGATACGCAGTATTTT. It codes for CASSQQQGGAGGPDTQYF.

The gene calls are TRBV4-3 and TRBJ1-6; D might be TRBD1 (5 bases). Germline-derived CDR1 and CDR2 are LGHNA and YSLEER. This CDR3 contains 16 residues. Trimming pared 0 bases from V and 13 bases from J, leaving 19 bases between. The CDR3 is CASSQDAAGPGGPLHF. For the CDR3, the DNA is TGCGCCAGCAGCCAAGATGCGGCCGGGCCCGGGGGTCCCCTCCACTTT.

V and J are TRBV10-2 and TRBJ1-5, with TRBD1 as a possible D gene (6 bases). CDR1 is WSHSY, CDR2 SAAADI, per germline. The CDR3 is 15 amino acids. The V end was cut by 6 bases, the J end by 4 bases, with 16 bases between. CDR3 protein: CASSLALDSNQPQHF. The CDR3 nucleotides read TGCGCCAGCAGCCTAGCACTGGACAGTAATCAGCCCCAGCATTTT.

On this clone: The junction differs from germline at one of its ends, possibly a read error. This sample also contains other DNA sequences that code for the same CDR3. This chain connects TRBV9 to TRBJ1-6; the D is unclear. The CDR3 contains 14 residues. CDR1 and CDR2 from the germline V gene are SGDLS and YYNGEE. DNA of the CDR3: TGTGCCAGCAGCGTCTCGGGGAATAAGTCACCCCTCCATTTT. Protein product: CASSVSGNKSPLHF.

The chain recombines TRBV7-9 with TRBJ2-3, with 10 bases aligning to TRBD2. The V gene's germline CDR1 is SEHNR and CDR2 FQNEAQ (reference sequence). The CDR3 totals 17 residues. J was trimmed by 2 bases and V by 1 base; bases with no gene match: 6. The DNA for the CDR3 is TGTGCCAGCAGCTTAGGGTCTAGCGGGGGTATCACAGATACGCAGTATTTT. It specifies CASSLGSSGGITDTQYF.

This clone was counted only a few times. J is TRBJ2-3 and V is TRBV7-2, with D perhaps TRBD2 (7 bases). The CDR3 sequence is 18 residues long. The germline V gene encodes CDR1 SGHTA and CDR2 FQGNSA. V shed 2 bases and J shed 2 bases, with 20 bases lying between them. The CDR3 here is CASSLKQGLQTTTDTQYF. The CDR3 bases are TGTGCCAGCAGCTTAAAACAGGGACTACAAACTACCACAGATACGCAGTATTTT.

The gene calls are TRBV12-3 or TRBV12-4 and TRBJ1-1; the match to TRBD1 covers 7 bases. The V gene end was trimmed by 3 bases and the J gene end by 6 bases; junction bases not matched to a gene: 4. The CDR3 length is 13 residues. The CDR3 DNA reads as TGTGCCAGCAGTTTGGACAGGTTATCTGAAGCTTTCTTT. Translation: CASSLDRLSEAFF.